One and the same sample provided the 32 T cell receptor beta chains below, sequenced in a study of response to subunit inactivated influenza vaccine. TCRdb redid the calling of the RT-PCR reads with MiXCR, one entry per CDR3 protein. The data show around 540,000 distinct CDR3 sequences, 12% seen once. The source was PBMCs from blood, collected on the day of vaccination. The origin of the receptors is a man between 45 and 60 years old who received an inactivated influenza vaccine.

The table lists this clonotype with many counts. The V and J genes are TRBV28 and TRBJ1-5, with D uncertain. Trimming cost V 3 bases and J 0 bases, with 12 bases left between them. The germline CDR1 and CDR2 sequences are MDHEN and SYDVKM. This CDR3 region has 16 residues. CDR3 sequence: CASSFPQHYSNQPQHF. The DNA of the CDR3 is TGTGCCAGCAGTTTCCCACAGCACTATAGCAATCAGCCCCAGCATTTT.

V usage is TRBV27 and J usage is TRBJ2-1; a possible D gene is TRBD1 (6 bases). With 3 bases removed from V and 9 bases from J, the gap between germline ends came to 18 bases. The germline V gene has CDR1 MNHEY and CDR2 SMNVEV (reference sequence). This CDR3 is 15 amino acids long. CDR3 residues: CASSLGWGRVTEQFF. Here the CDR3 DNA reads TGTGCCAGCAGTTTGGGCTGGGGGCGGGTTACTGAGCAGTTCTTC.

This chain links TRBV12-3 or TRBV12-4 with TRBJ2-2; D may be TRBD2 (6 bases). The CDR3 length is 18 residues. Trimming removed 1 base at V and 6 bases at J, with 21 bases between. CDR3 region: CASSLGDYGRSSSGELFF. The CDR3 DNA reads TGTGCCAGCAGTTTAGGTGATTACGGGAGAAGTTCGTCCGGGGAGCTGTTTTTT.

This clonotype appeared a few times. The V and J genes are TRBV10-3 and TRBJ2-5, with D perhaps matching TRBD2 (6 bases). CDR1 ENHRY and CDR2 SYGVKD come from the germline V gene. The V end was cut by 10 bases, the J end by 3 bases, with 15 bases between. The CDR3 contains 13 residues. CDR3 protein: CATGTGTEETQYF. Here the CDR3 DNA reads TGTGCCACGGGTACCGGGACTGAAGAGACCCAGTACTTC.

This clonotype was counted at least ten times. The chain couples TRBV5-1 to TRBJ1-2; D gene unclear. The germline V and J ends were trimmed by 2 bases and 8 bases, with 16 bases remaining between them. This CDR3 contains 14 residues. Germline V gene lookup returns CDR1 SGHRS and CDR2 YFSETQ. The DNA of the CDR3 is TGCGCCAGCAGCTTTGGCGTTCCAGGAGGAGGCTACACCTTC. This translates into CASSFGVPGGGYTF. Full variable domain (missing parts from reference TRBV5-1 and TRBJ1-2): KAGVTQTPRYLIKTRGQQVTLSCSPISGHRSVSWYQQTPGQGLQFLFEYFSETQRNKGNFPGRFSGRQFSNSRSEMNVSTLELGDSALYLCASSFGVPGGGYTFGSGTRLTVV.

Ten or more counts support this clonotype. This sequence joins TRBV29-1 and TRBJ2-1; a possible D gene is TRBD1 (5 bases). Germline CDR1 is SQVTM and CDR2 is ANQGSEA. The length of the CDR3 is 16 residues. The V end was cut by 1 base, the J end by 8 bases, with 21 bases between. The CDR3 DNA reads TGCAGCGTTGAAGGACGAAAGGTAGGGGTTCGTGATGAGCAGTTCTTC. Protein: CSVEGRKVGVRDEQFF.

The chain links TRBV3-1 to TRBJ2-5; the match to TRBD2 covers 13 bases. The CDR3 is 17 residues long. V dropped 4 bases and J dropped 4; count of bases not matched to a gene: 9. The germline V gene encodes CDR1 LGHDT and CDR2 YNNKEL (reference sequence). The CDR3, as DNA: TGTGCCAGCAGCCCAAAACTAGCGGGGGGGCCTCGAGAGACCCAGTACTTC. Amino acid sequence: CASSPKLAGGPRETQYF.

V usage is TRBV9 and J usage is TRBJ2-1; D is ambiguous. The CDR3 runs to 12 residues. V was clipped by 4 bases and J by 5 bases, with 7 bases between them. Germline lookup yields CDR1 SGDLS and CDR2 YYNGEE. In DNA, the CDR3 is TGTGCCAGCAGCACCGACAACAATGAGCAGTTCTTC. Translating gives CASSTDNNEQFF.

The chain has TRBV20-1 and TRBJ2-1, with D perhaps being TRBD1 or TRBD2 (7 bases each). There are 14 residues in the CDR3. V gave up 6 bases and J gave up 6 bases, with 18 bases separating them. Germline CDR1 is DFQATT and CDR2 is SNEGSKA (reference sequence). The CDR3 loop reads CSAPAGNRGNEQFF. CDR3 nucleotide sequence: TGCAGTGCCCCAGCGGGGAACAGGGGCAATGAGCAGTTCTTC.

The rearrangement joins TRBV5-1 to TRBJ2-7; D may be TRBD1 or TRBD2 (6 bases each). Germline V CDR1 and CDR2: SGHRS, YFSETQ. This CDR3 contains 13 residues. V lost 4 bases and J 7 bases, leaving 15 bases between the germline ends. DNA of the CDR3: TGCGCCAGCAGCGACGGGGGCAAGGGGGAGCAGTACTTC. It translates to CASSDGGKGEQYF. Together with reference TRBV5-1 and TRBJ2-7, the CDR3 gives the full variable domain: KAGVTQTPRYLIKTRGQQVTLSCSPISGHRSVSWYQQTPGQGLQFLFEYFSETQRNKGNFPGRFSGRQFSNSRSEMNVSTLELGDSALYLCASSDGGKGEQYFGPGTRLTVT.

This clonotype has only a few counts. V and J are TRBV10-3 and TRBJ2-3; D is possibly TRBD2 (5 bases). Trimming left V 4 bases short and J 2 bases short, with 19 bases between. Per germline, CDR1 ENHRY and CDR2 SYGVKD. The CDR3 runs 17 residues. CDR3 residues: CAISVGVNSGSTDTQYF. Here the CDR3 DNA reads TGTGCCATCAGTGTCGGCGTAAACAGCGGTTCCACAGATACGCAGTATTTT.

V gene TRBV4-1 combines with J gene TRBJ2-1; a weak D match, TRBD1 (6 bases). From germline, CDR1 is MGHRA and CDR2 YSYEKL. The CDR3 totals 16 residues. V was pared by 1 base and J by 4 bases, with 14 bases between. The CDR3 reads CASSQVGRGLYNEQFF. DNA for the CDR3: TGCGCCAGCAGCCAAGTTGGCAGGGGCTTATACAATGAGCAGTTCTTC.

V usage is TRBV20-1 and J usage is TRBJ2-2; D gene uncertain. Germline V gene data show CDR1 as DFQATT and CDR2 as SNEGSKA (reference sequence). The V and J ends lost 5 bases and 0 bases respectively, with 13 bases between them. This CDR3 has 15 amino acids. The CDR3 DNA reads as TGCAGTGCTGCCTTTGCTCTGGCGAACACCGGGGAGCTGTTTTTT. It encodes CSAAFALANTGELFF.

This chain uses TRBV6-2 or TRBV6-3 with TRBJ1-2; 12 bases agree with TRBD1. Per the germline V gene, CDR1 is MNHEY and CDR2 is SVGEGT. The CDR3 contains 18 residues. Germline trimming cut 5 bases from V and 0 bases from J; bases unmatched to any gene: 10. The CDR3 loop reads CASSPPGTGGSSNYGYTF. The CDR3 coding sequence is TGTGCCAGCAGTCCCCCCGGGACAGGGGGCTCTTCTAACTATGGCTACACCTTC.

The rearrangement uses TRBV27 and TRBJ2-7; TRBD2 might be the D (5 bases). V lost 2 bases, J lost 4 bases, and 9 bases lay in between. Looked up from germline, CDR1 is MNHEY and CDR2 is SMNVEV (reference sequence). The CDR3 contains 13 residues. For the CDR3, the DNA is TGTGCCAGCAGTTTACTTCCGGGGTACGAGCAGTACTTC. As protein: CASSLLPGYEQYF.

The chain is built from TRBV6-4 and TRBJ2-5; D is ambiguous. The V end lost 10 bases, the J end lost 5 bases, and 17 bases lay between the germline ends. Germline V gene sequence: CDR1 MRHNA, CDR2 SNTAGT. The CDR3 consists of 13 residues. CDR3 in amino acids: CATSVAIGETQYF. The CDR3 DNA reads as TGTGCCACCTCCGTGGCCATAGGGGAGACCCAGTACTTC.

This chain uses TRBV5-1 with TRBJ2-7, with a possible D match to TRBD1 (7 bases). Germline V gives CDR1 SGHRS, CDR2 YFSETQ. Trimming stripped 4 bases from V and 0 bases from J, with 14 bases between. This CDR3 has 15 amino acids. The CDR3 DNA sequence: TGCGCCAGCAGCCCTAGGGGGGACAGCTCCTACGAGCAGTACTTC. Residues: CASSPRGDSSYEQYF. Supplemented by reference TRBV5-1 and TRBJ2-7, the full variable domain reads KAGVTQTPRYLIKTRGQQVTLSCSPISGHRSVSWYQQTPGQGLQFLFEYFSETQRNKGNFPGRFSGRQFSNSRSEMNVSTLELGDSALYLCASSPRGDSSYEQYFGPGTRLTVT.

The sample holds many counts of this clonotype. The gene calls are TRBV28 and TRBJ2-3; D unresolved. The CDR3 is 16 residues long. Germline V CDR1 and CDR2: MDHEN, SYDVKM. V shed 5 bases and J shed 2 bases, with 17 bases lying between them. CDR3 sequence reads: CASSRSSAEYTDTQYF. In nucleotides, the CDR3 is TGTGCCAGCAGTCGATCTAGTGCAGAATACACAGATACGCAGTATTTT.

This clonotype was detected only a few times. The gene calls are TRBV12-3 or TRBV12-4 and TRBJ2-1; 14 bases are shared with TRBD2. CDR3 length: 16 amino acids. The V gene end was trimmed by 4 bases and the J gene end by 8 bases; junction bases not matched to a gene: 7. The DNA of the CDR3 is TGTGCCAGCAGTTCCCGACTAGCGGGAGGGCGCTATGAGCAGTTCTTC. Amino acids: CASSSRLAGGRYEQFF.

The chain recombines TRBV24-1 with TRBJ2-2; a possible D gene is TRBD1 (6 bases). V gave up 3 bases and J gave up 5 bases, with 9 bases separating them. Germline-derived CDR1 and CDR2 are KGHDR and SFDVKD. CDR3 length equals 14 residues. The CDR3 DNA follows: TGTGCCACCAGTGATACCAGGGGTACCGGGGAGCTGTTTTTT. Translating it yields CATSDTRGTGELFF.

This clonotype was recorded at least ten times. The chain is built from TRBV6-1 and TRBJ2-2; D is possibly TRBD2 (5 bases). CDR1 and CDR2 from the germline V gene are MNHNS and SASEGT. The V end lost 7 bases, the J end lost 5 bases, and 17 bases lay between the germline ends. This CDR3 is built from 15 residues. CDR3 loop: CASTFERPGTGELFF. CDR3 nucleotide sequence: TGTGCCAGCACCTTCGAGAGGCCGGGGACCGGGGAGCTGTTTTTT.

This clonotype has ten or more counts. This chain links TRBV7-3 with TRBJ2-3, with D unclear. The length of the CDR3 is 13 residues. Between the trimmed V and J ends, which lost 5 bases and 2 bases, there was a span of 8 bases. Germline-derived CDR1 and CDR2 are SGHTA and FQGTGA. The CDR3 DNA reads TGTGCCAGCAGCCAAACCCCCACAGATACGCAGTATTTT. Translating it yields CASSQTPTDTQYF.

The CDR3 loop is CASSLRQGASEQFF. The CDR3 DNA is TGCGCCAGCAGCTTACGACAGGGGGCGAGTGAGCAGTTCTTC. The chain links TRBV5-1 to TRBJ2-1; the match to TRBD1 covers 10 bases. Unmatched junction bases numbered 5, after V lost 2 bases and J lost 9 bases. CDR1 and CDR2 (germline): SGHRS, YFSETQ. The CDR3 loop spans 14 amino acids.

The V call is TRBV6-2 or TRBV6-3, the J call TRBJ2-2; 13 positions match TRBD2. The junction had 12 bases not matched to a gene; V was cut back by 8 bases and J by 0 bases. CDR1 and CDR2 (germline): MNHEY, SVGEGT. The CDR3 covers 19 residues. Here the CDR3 reads CASRSLPGLAGTNTGELFF. CDR3 nucleotide sequence: TGTGCCAGCCGATCCTTACCGGGACTAGCGGGAACGAACACCGGGGAGCTGTTTTTT.

This rearrangement joins TRBV7-9 to TRBJ2-4; D not resolved. CDR1 is SEHNR, CDR2 FQNEAQ, per germline (reference sequence). The CDR3 consists of 17 residues. V was clipped by 4 bases and J by 3 bases, with 19 bases between them. CDR3 sequence (DNA): TGTGCCAGCAGCTCCCGCGCGCCGGGCGTGGACAAAAACATTCAGTACTTC. It translates to CASSSRAPGVDKNIQYF.

The chain carries TRBV23-1 and TRBJ2-1; tentative D call: TRBD1 (5 bases). TRBV23-1 is identified as an open reading frame with a role that is uncertain. V lost 2 bases and J 3 bases, leaving 17 bases between the germline ends. The CDR3 has 17 amino acids. The CDR3 is CASSQPKQERSYNEQFF. The CDR3 region has the DNA TGCGCCAGCAGTCAACCTAAACAGGAAAGAAGCTACAATGAGCAGTTCTTC.

This clonotype was observed a few times. The chain joins TRBV7-9 to TRBJ2-1, with D possibly being TRBD2 (5 bases). V was shortened by 4 bases and J by 9 bases, with 13 bases between the two germline ends. Germline loops: CDR1 SEHNR, CDR2 FQNEAQ (reference sequence). There are 13 residues in the CDR3. CDR3: CASSSPGSLEQFF. In DNA, the CDR3 is TGTGCCAGCAGCTCCCCGGGGAGTCTTGAGCAGTTCTTC.

The rearrangement uses TRBV6-5 and TRBJ2-7, with D possibly being TRBD2 (6 bases). Trimming removed 2 bases from V and 0 bases from J, with 11 bases in between. Germline loops: CDR1 MNHEY, CDR2 SVGAGI. The CDR3 is made up of 15 amino acids. The CDR3: CASSYRGTPSYEQYF. The CDR3 nucleotides are TGTGCCAGCAGTTACCGGGGGACCCCCTCCTACGAGCAGTACTTC.

This clonotype was found a few times. The gene calls are TRBV28 and TRBJ2-1; 7 nucleotides match TRBD2. Per the germline V gene, CDR1 is MDHEN and CDR2 is SYDVKM. The V gene end was trimmed by 1 base and the J gene end by 0 bases; junction bases not matched to a gene: 9. This CDR3 region has 18 residues. The CDR3 protein is CASSLLAAGVSSYNEQFF. DNA of the CDR3: TGTGCCAGCAGTTTATTGGCGGCGGGGGTGAGCTCCTACAATGAGCAGTTCTTC.

This clonotype has a count of ten or more. The genes are TRBV5-6 and TRBJ2-7; 9 bases map to TRBD1. The V gene's germline CDR1 is SGHDT and CDR2 YYEEEE. The trim removed 2 bases at V and 3 bases at J, leaving 9 bases unmatched. The CDR3 spans 16 residues. The CDR3 region has the DNA TGTGCCAGCAGCTTAACCGGGACAGGGAACTTCTACGAGCAGTACTTC. As protein: CASSLTGTGNFYEQYF. Variable domain in full (rest from reference TRBV5-6 and TRBJ2-7): DAGVTQSPTHLIKTRGQQVTLRCSPKSGHDTVSWYQQALGQGPQFIFQYYEEEERQRGNFPDRFSGHQFPNYSSELNVNALLLGDSALYLCASSLTGTGNFYEQYFGPGTRLTVT.

In its sample, this clonotype was seen a few times. The chain has TRBV5-1 and TRBJ2-1; D is undetermined. The ends were cut back, 5 bases at V and 8 bases at J, with 14 bases in the middle. Germline assignment: CDR1 SGHRS and CDR2 YFSETQ. This CDR3 has 13 amino acids. The CDR3 DNA reads as TGCGCCAGCAGGTACTCCACGGTATATGAGCAGTTCTTC. Its protein product is CASRYSTVYEQFF. The entire variable domain, with the rest obtained from reference TRBV5-1 and TRBJ2-1, is as follows: KAGVTQTPRYLIKTRGQQVTLSCSPISGHRSVSWYQQTPGQGLQFLFEYFSETQRNKGNFPGRFSGRQFSNSRSEMNVSTLELGDSALYLCASRYSTVYEQFFGPGTRLTVL.

The chain employs TRBV7-9 and TRBJ2-3; a weak D match, TRBD2 (6 bases). The CDR3 is made up of 15 amino acids. Germline lookup yields CDR1 SEHNR and CDR2 FQNEAQ (reference sequence). The V end lost 1 base, the J end lost 2 bases, and 10 bases lay between the germline ends. CDR3 residues: CASSLVGSTTDTQYF. Here the CDR3 DNA reads TGTGCCAGCAGCTTAGTCGGGAGCACCACAGATACGCAGTATTTT.